The source of this T cell receptor (beta chain) is a study of blood T cell repertoires in COVID-19. Looking at the study overall: The origin of the acute and convalescent COVID-19 samples was the United States, Italy and Spain. Nucleic acid was either cDNA or gDNA, and it came from T cells, B-cell-depleted T cells, or PBMCs.

Source study methods: Estimation of nucleated cell counts was performed using reference gene primer amplification. Sequencing used immunoSEQ multiplex PCR; TCRdb keeps in-frame clones, though not all of them. V and J calls and clone size are those listed in that table; D and trimming were worked out from the DNA. This table has tens of thousands of clones, around three quarters appearing once. This CDR3 has 15 residues. After removal of 5 bases from V and 5 bases from J, the junction contained 2 bases not matched to a gene. The germline V gene encodes CDR1 LGHNT and CDR2 FRNRAP. The sample comprised peripheral blood. The chain joins TRBV12-5 to TRBJ2-1; TRBD2 matches 14 bases. This clonotype was obtained from a woman in her 70s with acute or convalescent COVID-19. This chain's CDR3 is CASGPGLAGDNEQFF. CDR3 sequence (DNA): TGTGCTAGTGGTCCGGGACTAGCGGGAGACAATGAGCAGTTCTTC.